This entry lists 21 T cell receptor beta chains sequenced from one sample in a study of blood T cell repertoires in COVID-19. Here immunoSEQ multiplex PCR was the method, and the copy in TCRdb shows in-frame clones only, minus some. Of fewer than 500,000 clones in the sample, over 75% were seen once. What was sequenced was PBMCs or T cells enriched from blood (not recorded which). Every receptor here comes from a man aged 25-45 years who had recovered from COVID-19.

V and J are TRBV27 and TRBJ2-7, with a weak D call TRBD2 (6 bases). The V gene lost 6 bases and the J gene lost 1 base, with 19 bases spanning the gap. The length of the CDR3 is 16 residues. Germline CDR1 MNHEY, CDR2 SMNVEV (reference sequence). This chain's CDR3 is CASSAPSSDHSYEQYF. The CDR3 DNA reads TGTGCCAGCAGCGCTCCCTCTAGCGATCATTCCTACGAGCAGTACTTC.

The chain carries TRBV11-2 and TRBJ2-1; TRBD2 matches 9 bases. CDR1 and CDR2 from the germline V gene are SGHAT and FQNNGV. The trim removed 1 base at V and 5 bases at J, leaving 6 bases unmatched. CDR3 length: 16 residues. CDR3 coding DNA: TGTGCCAGCAGCTTAGCGACTAGCGGCCCCCACAATGAGCAGTTCTTC. Translation: CASSLATSGPHNEQFF.

The genes are TRBV6-5 and TRBJ1-1, with D maybe TRBD1 (5 bases). The CDR3 spans 12 residues. The V end lost 2 bases, the J end lost 7 bases, and 8 bases lay between the germline ends. From germline, CDR1 is MNHEY and CDR2 SVGAGI. In DNA form, the CDR3 reads TGTGCCAGCAGTTACCCCGGGGGTGAAGCTTTCTTT. It is translated as CASSYPGGEAFF.

The rearrangement uses TRBV12-3 or TRBV12-4 and TRBJ2-7; possibly TRBD2 for D (6 bases). The CDR3 sequence is 13 residues long. V lost 6 bases, J lost 3 bases, and 12 bases lay in between. CDR3: CASRTGLHYEQYF. In DNA, the CDR3 is TGTGCCAGCAGGACGGGACTCCACTACGAGCAGTACTTC.

This chain connects TRBV5-4 to TRBJ1-4; 9 bases agree with TRBD1. Trimming took 4 bases from V and 6 from J; bases not matched to a gene: 4. CDR1 is SGHNT, CDR2 YYREEE, per germline (reference sequence). This CDR3 has 14 amino acids. CDR3 nucleotides: TGTGCCAGCAGCGGGGGACAGGGTTATGAAAAACTGTTTTTT. Its protein product is CASSGGQGYEKLFF. The variable domain in full, with the rest retrieved from reference TRBV5-4 and TRBJ1-4, is ETGVTQSPTHLIKTRGQQVTLRCSSQSGHNTVSWYQQALGQGPQFIFQYYREEENGRGNFPPRFSGLQFPNYSSELNVNALELDDSALYLCASSGGQGYEKLFFGSGTQLSVL.

V is TRBV28 and J is TRBJ2-7, with 13 bases that match TRBD2. CDR1 is MDHEN, CDR2 SYDVKM, per germline. Losses at the gene ends were 8 bases for V and 2 bases for J; bases not matched to a gene: 9. The CDR3 totals 16 residues. The CDR3 spells CASGLPGTSGTYEQYF. In DNA form, the CDR3 reads TGTGCCAGCGGACTTCCCGGGACTAGCGGGACCTACGAGCAGTACTTC.

The chain carries TRBV5-8 and TRBJ2-7; maybe TRBD2 (6 bases). Trimming pared 5 bases from V and 0 bases from J, leaving 15 bases between. The CDR3 sequence is 15 residues long. Germline V gives CDR1 SGHTS, CDR2 YDEGEE. The CDR3 nucleotides are TGTGCCAGCAGGGAGAGGGACTCGAGCTCCTACGAGCAGTACTTC. This codes for CASRERDSSSYEQYF. Full variable domain (remainder filled in from reference TRBV5-8 and TRBJ2-7): EAGVTQSPTHLIKTRGQQATLRCSPISGHTSVYWYQQALGLGLQFLLWYDEGEERNRGNFPPRFSGRQFPNYSSELNVNALELEDSALYLCASRERDSSSYEQYFGPGTRLTVT.

A note on this clone: Within the sample, other DNA sequences also encode this same CDR3. Here the CDR3 reads CASSEGQGYGYTF. CDR3 nucleotides: TGTGCCAGCAGTGAAGGCCAGGGCTATGGCTACACCTTC. This chain connects TRBV2 to TRBJ1-2; a weak D match, TRBD1 (5 bases). Germline loops: CDR1 SNHLY, CDR2 FYNNEI. Trimming removed 1 base at V and 4 bases at J, with 7 bases between. The CDR3 contains 13 residues.

This clone was detected only once. This chain uses TRBV30 with TRBJ2-7; D may be TRBD1 (5 bases). V was trimmed by 5 bases and J by 3 bases, leaving 11 bases between them. The germline gives CDR1 GTSNPN, CDR2 SVGIG (reference sequence). This CDR3 region has 12 residues. The DNA of the CDR3 is TGTGCCTGGCAGGGTGGATACTACGAGCAGTACTTC. Translating it yields CAWQGGYYEQYF.

This clone came up once. The J gene is TRBJ1-6, the V gene TRBV6-4; D gene unclear. V was cut by 5 bases and J by 7 bases, with 12 bases left in between. The germline CDR1 and CDR2 sequences are MRHNA and SNTAGT. The CDR3 consists of 14 residues. CDR3 region: CASSSREGNSPLHF. DNA for the CDR3: TGTGCCAGCAGTTCCCGAGAGGGCAATTCACCCCTCCACTTT.

V is TRBV24-1 and J is TRBJ2-7; unclear D gene. Looked up from germline, CDR1 is KGHDR and CDR2 is SFDVKD. This CDR3 spans 16 amino acids. The ends were cut back, 0 bases at V and 0 bases at J, with 11 bases in the middle. The CDR3 sequence: CATSDLCLSPSYEQYF. DNA for the CDR3: TGTGCCACCAGTGATTTGTGCCTTAGCCCCTCCTACGAGCAGTACTTC.

V gene TRBV7-2 combines with J gene TRBJ2-1; 15 bases agree with TRBD2. This CDR3 comprises 16 residues. The germline gives CDR1 SGHTA, CDR2 FQGNSA. Losses at the gene ends were 4 bases for V and 8 bases for J; bases not matched to a gene: 6. As DNA, the CDR3 is TGTGCCAGCAGCTCCAGGACTAGCGGGAGGGTACATGAGCAGTTCTTC. The encoded protein is CASSSRTSGRVHEQFF.

The chain combines TRBV5-1 with TRBJ1-1, with TRBD1 matching 9 bases. Germline CDR1 SGHRS, CDR2 YFSETQ. Trimming cost V 2 bases and J 5 bases; bases outside gene matches: 4. The CDR3 is 14 residues long. The CDR3, as DNA: TGCGCCAGCAGCTTACAGGGGGCAGGAACTGAAGCTTTCTTT. Encoded protein: CASSLQGAGTEAFF.

The rearrangement joins TRBV11-2 to TRBJ2-1, with 15 bases that match TRBD2. Germline-derived CDR1 and CDR2 are SGHAT and FQNNGV. CDR3 length: 18 amino acids. Germline trimming cut 5 bases from V and 9 bases from J; bases unmatched to any gene: 14. CDR3: CASSRKLPGLAGGGEQFF. CDR3 coding DNA: TGTGCCAGCAGCCGCAAATTGCCGGGACTAGCGGGAGGCGGTGAGCAGTTCTTC. The variable domain in full, with the rest retrieved from reference TRBV11-2 and TRBJ2-1, is EAGVAQSPRYKIIEKRQSVAFWCNPISGHATLYWYQQILGQGPKLLIQFQNNGVVDDSQLPKDRFSAERLKGVDSTLKIQPAKLEDSAVYLCASSRKLPGLAGGGEQFFGPGTRLTVL.

The rearrangement uses TRBV29-1 and TRBJ2-1; 7 bases align to TRBD2. CDR3 length equals 14 residues. Trimming cost V 7 bases and J 5 bases; bases outside gene matches: 11. Germline assignment: CDR1 SQVTM and CDR2 ANQGSEA. The CDR3 DNA reads as TGCAGCGCTACTACGGGACTAACGAACAATGAGCAGTTCTTC. Translated, it gives CSATTGLTNNEQFF.

The chain recombines TRBV29-1 with TRBJ1-2, with 10 bases that match TRBD1. The germline V gene has CDR1 SQVTM and CDR2 ANQGSEA. V dropped 7 bases and J dropped 2; count of bases not matched to a gene: 7. The CDR3 spans 14 residues. Written as DNA, the CDR3 is TGCAGCGCTCTCCTGGGACAGGGGAACTATGGCTACACCTTC. This encodes CSALLGQGNYGYTF. Using reference TRBV29-1 and TRBJ1-2 for the parts outside the CDR3, the full variable domain is SAVISQKPSRDICQRGTSLTIQCQVDSQVTMMFWYRQQPGQSLTLIATANQGSEATYESGFVIDKFPISRPNLTFSTLTVSNMSPEDSSIYLCSALLGQGNYGYTFGSGTRLTVV.

This sequence joins TRBV18 and TRBJ2-3; D remains ambiguous. Trimming removed 6 bases from V and 0 bases from J, with 13 bases in between. This CDR3 region has 15 residues. CDR1 and CDR2 from the germline V gene are KGHSH and LQKENI. CDR3 in amino acids: CASSPFERSTDTQYF. The CDR3 DNA reads as TGTGCCAGCTCCCCTTTTGAGAGAAGCACAGATACGCAGTATTTT.

The J gene is TRBJ2-7, the V gene TRBV7-2; 7 nucleotides line up with TRBD2. The CDR3 runs to 14 residues. Germline lookup yields CDR1 SGHTA and CDR2 FQGNSA. V shed 5 bases, J shed 2 bases, and the junction held 6 bases outside the gene matches. The CDR3 DNA follows: TGTGCCAGCAGCCTCGCCGGGACTACCTACGAGCAGTACTTC. This encodes CASSLAGTTYEQYF. Combining the CDR3 with reference TRBV7-2 and TRBJ2-7 gives the whole variable domain GAGVSQSPSNKVTEKGKDVELRCDPISGHTALYWYRQSLGQGLEFLIYFQGNSAPDKSGLPSDRFSAERTGGSVSTLTIQRTQQEDSAVYLCASSLAGTTYEQYFGPGTRLTVT.

The chain has TRBV5-1 and TRBJ1-5, with D hard to call. CDR1 and CDR2 (germline): SGHRS, YFSETQ. V gave up 4 bases and J gave up 7 bases, with 12 bases separating them. The CDR3 has 13 amino acids. The CDR3 DNA is TGCGCCAGCAGCATTGACGGGTACCAGCCCCAGCATTTT. It yields the protein CASSIDGYQPQHF.

This clone was observed a single time. The chain couples TRBV9 to TRBJ2-7, with D possibly TRBD1 on 6 matching bases. Trimming pared 2 bases from V and 5 bases from J, leaving 26 bases between. The CDR3 contains 18 residues. Germline CDR1 reads SGDLS; CDR2 reads YYNGEE. CDR3 coding DNA: TGTGCCAGCAGCGTTGGGCCGGGCTGGGGGCTGGCAGACGACGAGCAGTACTTC. Its translation is CASSVGPGWGLADDEQYF.

Ten or more counts support this clone. The V call is TRBV27, the J call TRBJ2-2, with 7 positions matching TRBD2. The J segment lost 4 bases and the V segment lost 6 bases, leaving 5 bases of the junction unmatched. Germline-derived CDR1 and CDR2 are MNHEY and SMNVEV (reference sequence). This CDR3 is built from 14 residues. The CDR3 reads CASRRGSVTGELFF. The CDR3 nucleotides read TGTGCCAGCAGACGCGGGAGTGTCACCGGGGAGCTGTTTTTT.